This T cell receptor beta chain is drawn from a study of shared clonotypes between healthy human individuals. Study information: Per-donor plates numbered three CD4 naive, three CD4 memory, two CD8 naive and one CD8 memory.

Whole-study results and caveats: Naive CD4 clonotypes overlapped across a handful of donors at roughly 5%. There were few donors, and this limited the genetic and exposure-history diversity represented.

Only in-frame clones appear in the TCRdb table, and some are missing; sequencing was by immunoSEQ multiplex PCR. The data show 2 million to 2.5 million clones, about 92% seen once. In regard to this clone: Its specificity is not known.

Per the germline V gene, CDR1 is SQVTM and CDR2 is ANQGSEA. This CDR3 has 15 residues. V gave up 7 bases and J gave up 0 bases; unmatched junction bases: 8. The sequence was collected from a man aged 18 to 30 in good health. Some clones in this sample may be carry-over from other donors' samples. The chain couples TRBV29-1 to TRBJ2-1, with TRBD2 identical over 8 bases. Sequenced sample: naive CD4+ T cells from PBMCs. The subset denotes: CD45RA+ positively selected. CDR3 sequence: CSANGGTSSYNEQFF. The CDR3 nucleotides read TGCAGCGCCAACGGAGGGACTAGCTCCTACAATGAGCAGTTCTTC.